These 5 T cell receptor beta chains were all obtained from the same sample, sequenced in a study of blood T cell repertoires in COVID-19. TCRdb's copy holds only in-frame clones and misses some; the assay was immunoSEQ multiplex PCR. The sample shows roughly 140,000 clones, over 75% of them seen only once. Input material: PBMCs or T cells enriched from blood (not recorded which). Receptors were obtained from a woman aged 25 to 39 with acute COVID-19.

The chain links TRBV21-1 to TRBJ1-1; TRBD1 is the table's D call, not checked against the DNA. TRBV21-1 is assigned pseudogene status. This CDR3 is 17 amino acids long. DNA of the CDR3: TGTGCCAGCAGCAAAAAAGAGTCAGGAACAGGGGACACTGAAGCTTTCTTT. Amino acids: CASSKKESGTGDTEAFF.

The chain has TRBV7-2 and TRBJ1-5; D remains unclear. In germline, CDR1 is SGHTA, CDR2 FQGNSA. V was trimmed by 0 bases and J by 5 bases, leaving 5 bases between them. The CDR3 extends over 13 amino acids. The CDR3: CASSLALDQPQHF. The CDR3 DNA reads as TGTGCCAGCAGCTTAGCGTTAGATCAGCCCCAGCATTTT.

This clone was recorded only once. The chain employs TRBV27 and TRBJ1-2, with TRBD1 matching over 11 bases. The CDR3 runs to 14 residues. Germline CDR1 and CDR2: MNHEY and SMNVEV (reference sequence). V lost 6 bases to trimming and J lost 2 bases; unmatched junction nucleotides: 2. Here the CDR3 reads CASRRTGGNYGYTF. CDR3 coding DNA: TGTGCCAGCAGGAGGACAGGGGGCAACTATGGCTACACCTTC.

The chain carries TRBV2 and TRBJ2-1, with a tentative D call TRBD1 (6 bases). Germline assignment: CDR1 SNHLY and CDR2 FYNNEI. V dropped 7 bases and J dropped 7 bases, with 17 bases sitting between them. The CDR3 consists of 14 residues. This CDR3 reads CASNVQGRDNEQFF. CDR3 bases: TGTGCCAGCAACGTACAGGGCCGAGATAATGAGCAGTTCTTC.

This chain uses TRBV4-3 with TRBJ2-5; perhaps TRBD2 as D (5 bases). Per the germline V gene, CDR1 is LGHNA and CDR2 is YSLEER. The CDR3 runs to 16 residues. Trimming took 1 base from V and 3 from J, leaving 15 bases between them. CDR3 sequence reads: CASSQGVVLVEETQYF. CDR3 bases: TGCGCCAGCAGCCAAGGTGTGGTACTAGTCGAAGAGACCCAGTACTTC.